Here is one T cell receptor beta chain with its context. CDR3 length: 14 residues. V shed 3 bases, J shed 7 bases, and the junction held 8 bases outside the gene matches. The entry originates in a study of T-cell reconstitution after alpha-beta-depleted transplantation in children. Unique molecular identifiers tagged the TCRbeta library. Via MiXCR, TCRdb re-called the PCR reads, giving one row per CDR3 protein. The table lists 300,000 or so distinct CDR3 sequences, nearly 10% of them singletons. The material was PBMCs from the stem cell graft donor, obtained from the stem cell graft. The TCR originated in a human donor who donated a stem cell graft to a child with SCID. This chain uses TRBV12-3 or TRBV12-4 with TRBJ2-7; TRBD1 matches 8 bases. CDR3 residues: CASSFTQGADEQYF. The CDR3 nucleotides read TGTGCCAGCAGTTTTACTCAGGGGGCGGATGAGCAGTACTTC.